These 14 T cell receptor beta chains were sequenced from one sample in a study of shared clonotypes between healthy human individuals. TCRdb's table, derived via immunoSEQ multiplex PCR, lists solely in-frame clones and lacks some. The table records some 240,000 clones, 60% to 80% of them present only once. Material: memory CD4+ T cells sorted from blood. The sample's subset: CD45RA-negative fraction. The receptors come from a young man in good health.

The rearrangement links TRBV18 to TRBJ2-7; TRBD2 aligns across 8 bases. This CDR3 comprises 17 residues. Per the germline V gene, CDR1 is KGHSH and CDR2 is LQKENI. After removal of 2 bases from V and 3 bases from J, the junction contained 12 bases not matched to a gene. The CDR3: CASSPLGAGGRLYEQYF. The CDR3 DNA is TGTGCCAGCTCACCATTGGGCGCGGGAGGCCGTCTCTACGAGCAGTACTTC.

The rearrangement links TRBV13 to TRBJ1-5, with D possibly TRBD1 on 6 matching bases. V dropped 6 bases and J dropped 3 bases, with 18 bases sitting between them. The CDR3 runs to 16 residues. From germline, CDR1 is PRHDT and CDR2 FYEKMQ (reference sequence). CDR3 DNA sequence: TGTGCCAGCAGTCTTCGATCTCGACAGGCCAATCAGCCCCAGCATTTT. Translated: CASSLRSRQANQPQHF.

This clone was seen ten or more times. The gene calls are TRBV28 and TRBJ1-2, with D perhaps matching TRBD1 (5 bases). This CDR3 has 13 residues. Deletions cut 8 bases from V and 4 bases from J, with 14 bases between. Germline CDR1 reads MDHEN; CDR2 reads SYDVKM. CDR3 bases: TGTGCCAGCTTCAAGCCAGGGATCTATGGCTACACCTTC. This gives the protein CASFKPGIYGYTF.

V and J are TRBV5-1 and TRBJ2-5, with 7 bases matching TRBD2. The V and J ends lost 4 bases and 5 bases, in that order; junction bases with no gene match: 11. The V gene's germline CDR1 is SGHRS and CDR2 YFSETQ. This CDR3 has 15 amino acids. The CDR3 here is CASSPDQTSRETQYF. CDR3 DNA: TGCGCCAGCAGCCCCGATCAGACTAGCCGGGAGACCCAGTACTTC.

This clone was detected a few times. This rearrangement joins TRBV29-1 to TRBJ2-3; D remains ambiguous. This CDR3 has 11 amino acids. V dropped 8 bases and J dropped 6 bases, with 12 bases sitting between them. CDR1 and CDR2 (germline): SQVTM, ANQGSEA. The DNA for the CDR3 is TGCAGCCCCGCGGTTGGGGATACGCAGTATTTT. This sequence encodes CSPAVGDTQYF.

The rearrangement links TRBV5-4 to TRBJ2-7; tentatively, D is TRBD2 (5 bases). CDR1 is SGHNT, CDR2 YYREEE, per germline (reference sequence). Trimming stripped 0 bases from V and 2 bases from J, with 9 bases between. The CDR3 spans 14 residues. CDR3 amino acids: CASSLGGQTYEQYF. DNA of the CDR3: TGTGCCAGCAGCTTGGGCGGGCAAACCTACGAGCAGTACTTC.

The CDR3 is CASSESQGAFGELFF. CDR3 coding DNA: TGTGCCAGCAGTGAATCGCAGGGGGCCTTCGGGGAGCTGTTTTTT. The chain joins TRBV6-1 to TRBJ2-2; 8 bases map to TRBD1. In germline, CDR1 is MNHNS, CDR2 SASEGT. This CDR3 comprises 15 residues. V gave up 2 bases and J gave up 7 bases; unmatched junction bases: 6.

The J gene is TRBJ2-1, the V gene TRBV12-5; maybe TRBD2 (6 bases). Trimming removed 1 base at V and 7 bases at J, with 11 bases between. The germline CDR1 and CDR2 sequences are LGHNT and FRNRAP. The CDR3 is made up of 14 amino acids. The chain's CDR3 is CASGLASALNEQFF. CDR3 sequence (DNA): TGTGCTAGTGGTTTGGCTAGCGCTTTAAATGAGCAGTTCTTC.

The chain combines TRBV6-6 with TRBJ1-4, with 9 bases identical to TRBD1. Germline loops: CDR1 MNHNY, CDR2 SVGAGI (reference sequence). J was trimmed by 7 bases and V by 4 bases; bases with no gene match: 4. The CDR3 sequence is 14 residues long. This CDR3 is CASSSQDRGEKLFF. In nucleotides, the CDR3 is TGTGCCAGCAGTTCCCAGGACAGGGGTGAAAAACTGTTTTTT.

This sequence joins TRBV16 and TRBJ2-6, with D unresolved. Trimming removed 3 bases at V and 0 bases at J, with 6 bases between. The CDR3 length is 15 residues. CDR1 and CDR2 (germline): KGHSY, FQNENV. The CDR3 region has the DNA TGTGCCAGCAGCCACAGTATCTCTGGGGCCAACGTCCTGACTTTC. Its protein is CASSHSISGANVLTF.

The table lists this clone with many counts. Other DNA sequences from this sample encode an identical CDR3 as well. The chain joins TRBV5-1 to TRBJ2-2; no firm D call. V gave up 4 bases and J gave up 2 bases, with 9 bases separating them. Germline loops: CDR1 SGHRS, CDR2 YFSETQ. CDR3 length: 14 residues. CDR3 residues: CASSLTTNTGELFF. CDR3 coding DNA: TGCGCCAGCAGCCTCACAACCAACACCGGGGAGCTGTTTTTT.

The chain carries TRBV20-1 and TRBJ2-7, with D possibly TRBD1 on 5 matching bases. The CDR3 covers 11 residues. The germline V gene encodes CDR1 DFQATT and CDR2 SNEGSKA (reference sequence). The chain's CDR3 is CSVQGDYEQYF. CDR3 DNA sequence: TGCAGCGTTCAGGGTGACTACGAGCAGTACTTC.

V usage is TRBV5-1 and J usage is TRBJ1-4; tentatively, D is TRBD1 (6 bases). This CDR3 has 14 residues. Trimming removed 5 bases at V and 7 bases at J, with 15 bases between. CDR1 is SGHRS and CDR2 is YFSETQ in the germline V gene. As DNA, the CDR3 is TGCGCCAGCAGGGTCGCAGGGGAGACTGAAAAACTGTTTTTT. Its protein product is CASRVAGETEKLFF.

The V call is TRBV10-3, the J call TRBJ1-1, with D unclear. The CDR3 totals 15 residues. CDR1 is ENHRY and CDR2 is SYGVKD in the germline V gene. V lost 0 bases and J lost 0, with 8 bases in between. The CDR3 here is CAISESQPMNTEAFF. CDR3 bases: TGTGCCATCAGTGAGTCACAACCAATGAACACTGAAGCTTTCTTT.